This TCR beta chain was profiled in a study of blood T cell repertoires in COVID-19. TCRdb's copy holds only in-frame clones and misses some; the assay was immunoSEQ multiplex PCR. The sample has about 230,000 clones, approximately 85% seen once. CDR1 is KGHDR, CDR2 SFDVKD, per germline. The CDR3 spans 14 residues. V trimming: 0 bases; J trimming: 4 bases; junction bases outside the gene matches: 1. J is TRBJ1-2 and V is TRBV24-1; 7 bases agree with TRBD1. This clonotype was sampled from a man aged 50 to 60 with COVID-19, enrolled during active disease. Sequences were obtained from peripheral blood. The CDR3 nucleotides read TGTGCCACCAGTGATTTGCGGACAGGCTATGGCTACACCTTC. It is translated as CATSDLRTGYGYTF.